One TCR beta chain is described in this entry. Clones were sequenced by immunoSEQ multiplex PCR, and TCRdb holds only the in-frame ones, with some missing. The table includes roughly 80,000 clones, around 91% detected once. The sample belongs to a study of blood T cell repertoires in COVID-19. The overall study: Samples came from the United States, Italy and Spain, spanning acute and convalescent COVID-19.

Germline assignment: CDR1 SGHDT and CDR2 YYEEEE. Trimming took off 4 bases at V and 8 bases at J, with 13 bases between the two ends. CDR3 length: 13 amino acids. V and J are TRBV5-6 and TRBJ2-1; D unclear. The receptor's source is a woman between 50 and 59 years old in a cohort sampled during active COVID-19. Material: peripheral blood. The DNA of the CDR3 is TGTGCCAGCAGCACTCGACAAACAGATGAGCAGTTCTTC. Residues: CASSTRQTDEQFF.